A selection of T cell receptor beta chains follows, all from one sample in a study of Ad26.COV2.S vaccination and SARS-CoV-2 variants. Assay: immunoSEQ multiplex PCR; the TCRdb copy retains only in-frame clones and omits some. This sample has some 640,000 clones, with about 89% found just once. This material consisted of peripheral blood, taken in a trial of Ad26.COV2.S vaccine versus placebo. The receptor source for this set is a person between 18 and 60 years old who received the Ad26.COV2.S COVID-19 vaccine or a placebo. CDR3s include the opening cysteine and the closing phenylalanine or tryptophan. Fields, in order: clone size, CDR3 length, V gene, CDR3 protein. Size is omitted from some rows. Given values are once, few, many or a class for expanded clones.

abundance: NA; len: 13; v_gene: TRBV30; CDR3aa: CAWNSQGAREQYF
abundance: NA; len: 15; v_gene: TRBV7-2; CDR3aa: CASSPLTSGVGEQFF
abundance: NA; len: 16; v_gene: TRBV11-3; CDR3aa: CASSQGLAGEYNEQFF
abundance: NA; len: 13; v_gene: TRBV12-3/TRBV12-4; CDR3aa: CASRRTGIYEQYF
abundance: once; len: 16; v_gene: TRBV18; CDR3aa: CASSRAGTSGSRELFF
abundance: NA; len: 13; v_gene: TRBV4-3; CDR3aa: CASSQDQAETQYF
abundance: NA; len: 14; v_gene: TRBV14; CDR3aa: CASSDTLRGAEQFF
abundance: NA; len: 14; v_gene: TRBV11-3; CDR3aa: CASSLGGDHLEQYF
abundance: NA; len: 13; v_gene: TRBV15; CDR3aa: CATSREGSQPQHF
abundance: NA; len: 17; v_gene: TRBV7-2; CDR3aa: CASSLAGTDYSNQPQHF
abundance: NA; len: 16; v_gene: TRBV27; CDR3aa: CASSFFGELAKNIQYF
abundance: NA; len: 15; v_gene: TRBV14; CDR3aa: CASSQGQGLNEKLFF
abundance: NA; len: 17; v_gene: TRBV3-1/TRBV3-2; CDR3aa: CASSQAPMGVAGREQFF
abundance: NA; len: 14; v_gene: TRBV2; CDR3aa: CASSEAYGNQPQHF
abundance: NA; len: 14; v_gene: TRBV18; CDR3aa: CASSPGGQPDTQYF
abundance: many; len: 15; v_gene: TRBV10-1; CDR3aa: CATEPGQGNTGELFF
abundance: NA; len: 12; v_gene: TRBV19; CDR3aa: CATGDAYNEQFF
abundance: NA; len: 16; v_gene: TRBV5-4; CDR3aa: CASSLGYSGGGNTIYF
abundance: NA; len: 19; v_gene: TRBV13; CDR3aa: CASSLLMVGLEREWYEQYF
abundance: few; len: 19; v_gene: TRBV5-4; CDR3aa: CASSPVTPADRGRGQPQHF
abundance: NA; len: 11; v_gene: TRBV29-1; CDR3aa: CSVPQSNEQFF
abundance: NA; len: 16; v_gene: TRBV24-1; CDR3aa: CATSDPGAQGNGEQYF
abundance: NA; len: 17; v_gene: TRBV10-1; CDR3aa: CASSAPRGAGGRDEQFF
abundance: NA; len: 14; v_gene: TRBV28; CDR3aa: CASSLGRVEDTIYF
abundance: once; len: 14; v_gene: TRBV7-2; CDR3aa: CASSLDQGSYGYTF
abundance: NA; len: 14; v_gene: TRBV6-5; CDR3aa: CASGGGRNGNTIYF
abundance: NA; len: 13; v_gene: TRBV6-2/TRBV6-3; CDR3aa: CASTPGGYQPQHF
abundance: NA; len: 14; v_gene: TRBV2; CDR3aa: CASSVWTGAGELFF
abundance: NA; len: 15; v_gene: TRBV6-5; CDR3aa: CASSRTGTGDYGYTF
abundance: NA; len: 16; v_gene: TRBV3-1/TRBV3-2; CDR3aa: CASSQIRDEGQETQYF
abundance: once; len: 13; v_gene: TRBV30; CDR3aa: CACGTDSNQPQHF
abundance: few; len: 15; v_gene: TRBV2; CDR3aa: CASSEGGQGAYEQYF
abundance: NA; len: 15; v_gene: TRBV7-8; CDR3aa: CASSNLAGNTYEQYF
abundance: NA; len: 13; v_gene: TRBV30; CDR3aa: CAWDKENTGELFF
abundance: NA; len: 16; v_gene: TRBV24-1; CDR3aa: CATSDSRKSGANVLTF
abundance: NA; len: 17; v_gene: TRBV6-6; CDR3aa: CASSRWTSGRGYNEQFF
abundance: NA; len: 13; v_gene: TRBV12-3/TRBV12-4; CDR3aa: CASRLQGPGELFF
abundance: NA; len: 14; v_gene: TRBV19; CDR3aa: CASSIVRDTDTQYF
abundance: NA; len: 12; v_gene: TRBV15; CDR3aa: CATGRDYYEQYF
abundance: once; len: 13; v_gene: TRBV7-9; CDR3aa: CASSFFLERELFF
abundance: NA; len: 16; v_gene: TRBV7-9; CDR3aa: CASSLTQGASLYEQYF
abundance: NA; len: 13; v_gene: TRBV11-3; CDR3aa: CASSLNPRNEQFF
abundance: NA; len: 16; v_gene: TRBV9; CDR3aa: CASSVEGTGVGDTQYF
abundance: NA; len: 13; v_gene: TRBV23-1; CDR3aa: CASSKGSYNEQFF
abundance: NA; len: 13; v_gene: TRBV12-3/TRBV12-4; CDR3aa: CASRTSGLGELFF
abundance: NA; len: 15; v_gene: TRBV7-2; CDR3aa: CASSLVRQGVETQYF
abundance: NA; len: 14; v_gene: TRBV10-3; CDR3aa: CAISDRENTGELFF
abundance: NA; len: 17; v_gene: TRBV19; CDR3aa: CASSIVGSGSSPDTQYF
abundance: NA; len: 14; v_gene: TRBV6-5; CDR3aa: CAIERGTAHQPQHF
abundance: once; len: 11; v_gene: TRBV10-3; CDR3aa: CAIRPGNTIYF
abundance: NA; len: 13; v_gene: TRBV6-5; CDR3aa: CASRTGLRGEQYF
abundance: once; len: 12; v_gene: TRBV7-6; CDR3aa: CASSSSWGEQYF
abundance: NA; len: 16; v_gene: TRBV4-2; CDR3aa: CASSLGQGPSTDTQYF